This T cell receptor (beta chain) was profiled in a study of identical twins. Template switching added a universal primer site; cDNA carried unique molecular identifiers. TCRdb reprocessed the 5' RACE reads via MiXCR and lists one record per CDR3 protein. The sample contains about 530,000 distinct CDR3 sequences, roughly 15% of which appear only once. With regard to this clonotype: Its antigen is as yet unknown.

The V end lost 2 bases, the J end lost 7 bases, and 24 bases lay between the germline ends. Germline loops: CDR1 SGHAT, CDR2 FQDESV (reference sequence). The CDR3 consists of 18 residues. Study-wide results and limits: Whereas memory repertoires showed no such difference, abundant cord blood beta clonotypes carried fewer insertions. Analyses of zero insertions could, in part, be confounded by invariant MAIT and iNKT cells.

In addition, the sample was reused for a study of yellow fever vaccine responses in identical twins. As that report states: Among the twins, the vaccine T cell response reportedly seemed partly convergent and partly personalized.

The specimen was CD4+ T cells sorted from blood. The chain employs TRBV11-1 and TRBJ2-1, with D hard to call. This clonotype was sampled from a woman younger than 30 in good health. Here the CDR3 DNA reads TGTGCCAGCAGCTTACCAAAACGCAGGAGCCTCGATACGAATGAGCAGTTCTTC. Translated: CASSLPKRRSLDTNEQFF. The full variable domain, with the rest looked up from reference TRBV11-1 and TRBJ2-1, is EAEVAQSPRYKITEKSQAVAFWCDPISGHATLYWYRQILGQGPELLVQFQDESVVDDSQLPKDRFSAERLKGVDSTLKIQPAELGDSAMYLCASSLPKRRSLDTNEQFFGPGTRLTVL.